These T cell receptor beta chains were read from a single sample in a study of response to subunit inactivated influenza vaccine. In TCRdb, the RT-PCR reads were re-called with MiXCR into one record per CDR3 protein. Here the sample spans more than 400,000 distinct CDR3 sequences, approximately 6.9% being singletons. Sequenced here: PBMCs from blood, sampled less than 30 months after vaccination. Receptors were obtained from a man in his fifties or sixties who received an inactivated influenza vaccine. CDR3s include the opening cysteine and the closing phenylalanine or tryptophan. Each record gives: J gene, clone size, D gene, V gene, CDR3 DNA, CDR3 protein. D genes are given only for firm matches. Expanded clones are given a class, and other clones once, few, many or no size at all.

j_gene: TRBJ2-1; abundance: -; d_gene: -; v_gene: TRBV19; CDR3nt: TGTGCCAGTAGTATGGGGACGTACAATGAGCAGTTCTTC; CDR3aa: CASSMGTYNEQFF
j_gene: TRBJ1-1; abundance: -; d_gene: TRBD1; v_gene: TRBV5-1; CDR3nt: TGCGCCAGCAGCTGGGGACAGGGTACCACTGAAGCTTTCTTT; CDR3aa: CASSWGQGTTEAFF
j_gene: TRBJ2-5; abundance: few; d_gene: -; v_gene: TRBV20-1; CDR3nt: TGCAGTGCCCGTAGGCTGGGGGGGCGGGGAGAGACCCAGTACTTC; CDR3aa: CSARRLGGRGETQYF
j_gene: TRBJ1-1; abundance: many; d_gene: -; v_gene: TRBV11-2; CDR3nt: TGTGCCAGCAGCTTAAACATTCGCTCTGAAGCTTTCTTT; CDR3aa: CASSLNIRSEAFF
j_gene: TRBJ2-3; abundance: -; d_gene: -; v_gene: TRBV9; CDR3nt: TGTGCCAGCAGCGTAGGCGTGGGAGGAGGCCCAGATACGCAGTATTTT; CDR3aa: CASSVGVGGGPDTQYF
j_gene: TRBJ2-1; abundance: -; d_gene: TRBD2; v_gene: TRBV11-1; CDR3nt: TGTGCCAGCAGCTTAATGGCGGGAGGGATTTACAATGAGCAGTTCTTC; CDR3aa: CASSLMAGGIYNEQFF
j_gene: TRBJ1-4; abundance: -; d_gene: -; v_gene: TRBV6-1; CDR3nt: TGTGCCAGCAGTCGAATCACAGGAGCGGAAAAACTGTTTTTT; CDR3aa: CASSRITGAEKLFF
j_gene: TRBJ2-7; abundance: many; d_gene: -; v_gene: TRBV20-1; CDR3nt: TGCAGTGCCCCGGGGATCGGTGCCTACGAGCAGTACTTC; CDR3aa: CSAPGIGAYEQYF
j_gene: TRBJ2-1; abundance: -; d_gene: TRBD2; v_gene: TRBV30; CDR3nt: TGTGCCTGGAGTGTACGACTAGCGGGGTTTTACCAGGTCTTC; CDR3aa: CAWSVRLAGFYQVF
j_gene: TRBJ1-4; abundance: -; d_gene: -; v_gene: TRBV12-3/TRBV12-4; CDR3nt: TGTGCCAGCAGTTTCAGCGAGGGTGGAAAACTGTTTTTT; CDR3aa: CASSFSEGGKLFF
j_gene: TRBJ1-4; abundance: -; d_gene: -; v_gene: TRBV10-2; CDR3nt: TGCGCCAGCAGTGCATCCAAGGGTGAAAAACTGTTTTTT; CDR3aa: CASSASKGEKLFF
j_gene: TRBJ2-1; abundance: many; d_gene: TRBD2; v_gene: TRBV4-1; CDR3nt: TGCGCCAGCAGCCAAGAAGCGGGGAGCAGCTCCTACAATGAGCAGTTCTTC; CDR3aa: CASSQEAGSSSYNEQFF
j_gene: TRBJ1-2; abundance: few; d_gene: TRBD1; v_gene: TRBV4-3; CDR3nt: TGCGCCAGCAGCCACCGGACAGGGGGCCAAAGTTTTGGCTACACCTTC; CDR3aa: CASSHRTGGQSFGYTF
j_gene: TRBJ1-2; abundance: few; d_gene: -; v_gene: TRBV20-1; CDR3nt: TGCAGTGCCTTCGGACGGATCTATGGCTACACCTTC; CDR3aa: CSAFGRIYGYTF
j_gene: TRBJ2-7; abundance: few; d_gene: TRBD2; v_gene: TRBV20-1; CDR3nt: TGCAGTACTAAGTCTAGCGGGAGTTCGGGCGAGCAGTACTTC; CDR3aa: CSTKSSGSSGEQYF
j_gene: TRBJ2-7; abundance: few; d_gene: -; v_gene: TRBV5-5; CDR3nt: TGTGCCAGCAGGGTTACCGCAGTTAGCGAGCAGTACTTC; CDR3aa: CASRVTAVSEQYF
j_gene: TRBJ2-4; abundance: few; d_gene: -; v_gene: TRBV5-5; CDR3nt: TGTGCCAGCAGCCCCAACACTGCGGGGTCCGCCAAAAACATTCAGTACTTC; CDR3aa: CASSPNTAGSAKNIQYF
j_gene: TRBJ1-2; abundance: -; d_gene: TRBD1; v_gene: TRBV12-3/TRBV12-4; CDR3nt: TGTGCCAGCAGTATGACAGGGGAGGACTATGGCTACACCTTC; CDR3aa: CASSMTGEDYGYTF
j_gene: TRBJ2-3; abundance: -; d_gene: TRBD2; v_gene: TRBV6-2/TRBV6-3; CDR3nt: TGTGCCAGCAGTTACCCCCTGGATAGCGGGGGCCTCACAGATACGCAGTATTTT; CDR3aa: CASSYPLDSGGLTDTQYF
j_gene: TRBJ2-5; abundance: few; d_gene: TRBD2; v_gene: TRBV13; CDR3nt: TGTGCCAGCAGCTTAAGCGGGAGTAACCAAGAGACCCAGTACTTC; CDR3aa: CASSLSGSNQETQYF
j_gene: TRBJ1-5; abundance: many; d_gene: -; v_gene: TRBV20-1; CDR3nt: TGCAGTGCTAGAGAGCAGCTCAATCAGCCCCAGCATTTT; CDR3aa: CSAREQLNQPQHF
j_gene: TRBJ2-2; abundance: -; d_gene: TRBD1; v_gene: TRBV3-1; CDR3nt: TGTGCCAGCAGCCAAGTAGGGGGCACCGCGGAGCTGTTTTTT; CDR3aa: CASSQVGGTAELFF
j_gene: TRBJ2-2; abundance: -; d_gene: -; v_gene: TRBV28; CDR3nt: TGTGCCAGCAAACATAGAGGGAGCACCGGGGAGCTGTTTTTT; CDR3aa: CASKHRGSTGELFF
j_gene: TRBJ2-3; abundance: many; d_gene: TRBD2; v_gene: TRBV6-5; CDR3nt: TGTGCCAGCAGTTATTTAGCGGGAAGCACAGATACGCAGTATTTT; CDR3aa: CASSYLAGSTDTQYF
j_gene: TRBJ2-5; abundance: -; d_gene: -; v_gene: TRBV20-1; CDR3nt: TGCAGTGCCGGTTGGGGGACGGAGACCCAGTACTTC; CDR3aa: CSAGWGTETQYF
j_gene: TRBJ1-5; abundance: few; d_gene: TRBD1; v_gene: TRBV6-2/TRBV6-3; CDR3nt: TGTGCCAGCATCGACAGGGGCAATCAGCCCCAGCATTTT; CDR3aa: CASIDRGNQPQHF
j_gene: TRBJ2-6; abundance: few; d_gene: -; v_gene: TRBV28; CDR3nt: TGTGCCAGCAGTTTATGGTCCGACTCTGGGGCCAACGTCCTGACTTTC; CDR3aa: CASSLWSDSGANVLTF
j_gene: TRBJ2-5; abundance: many; d_gene: -; v_gene: TRBV12-3/TRBV12-4; CDR3nt: TGTGCCAGCAGTTTGTGGGCACAGAAAGAGACCCAGTACTTC; CDR3aa: CASSLWAQKETQYF
j_gene: TRBJ2-7; abundance: -; d_gene: -; v_gene: TRBV3-1; CDR3nt: TGTGCCAGCAGCCAAGGGACAGCGTTATACGAGCAGTACTTC; CDR3aa: CASSQGTALYEQYF
j_gene: TRBJ2-7; abundance: few; d_gene: TRBD1; v_gene: TRBV28; CDR3nt: TGTGCCAGCAGTTTATCCGGACAGGGGGCCTACGAGCAGTACTTC; CDR3aa: CASSLSGQGAYEQYF
j_gene: TRBJ2-2; abundance: many; d_gene: -; v_gene: TRBV6-5; CDR3nt: TGTGCCAGCACTTTGGAACAGGAATTTATGAGCGGGGAGCTGTTTTTT; CDR3aa: CASTLEQEFMSGELFF
j_gene: TRBJ2-7; abundance: many; d_gene: -; v_gene: TRBV7-2; CDR3nt: TGTGCCAGCAGCTTAAACAGGGTCTTCTACGAGCAGTACTTC; CDR3aa: CASSLNRVFYEQYF
j_gene: TRBJ2-1; abundance: few; d_gene: -; v_gene: TRBV28; CDR3nt: TGTGCCAGCAGTAGTCCAGGAAGCTCCTACAATGAGCAGTTCTTC; CDR3aa: CASSSPGSSYNEQFF
j_gene: TRBJ2-3; abundance: -; d_gene: -; v_gene: TRBV6-5; CDR3nt: TGTGCCAGCAGTTACGGGGGGGCCAGTACGGATACGCAGTATTTT; CDR3aa: CASSYGGASTDTQYF
j_gene: TRBJ2-1; abundance: few; d_gene: -; v_gene: TRBV20-1; CDR3nt: TGCAGTGCAGAACCCGCCCTTTCCAACCGCTACAATGAGCAGTTCTTC; CDR3aa: CSAEPALSNRYNEQFF
j_gene: TRBJ1-2; abundance: few; d_gene: -; v_gene: TRBV3-1; CDR3nt: TGTGCCAGCAGCCAAGGAAGGCCGGGCTACACCTTC; CDR3aa: CASSQGRPGYTF
j_gene: TRBJ1-2; abundance: few; d_gene: -; v_gene: TRBV6-1; CDR3nt: TGTGCCAGCAGTGGCAGGGACGGGTATGGCTACACCTTC; CDR3aa: CASSGRDGYGYTF
j_gene: TRBJ2-3; abundance: few; d_gene: -; v_gene: TRBV4-3; CDR3nt: TGCGCCAGCAGCCATTGGTTCCCTATCGGGGTTCAAGATACGCAGTATTTT; CDR3aa: CASSHWFPIGVQDTQYF